This TCR beta chain originates from a study of T cells of healthy individuals. Ten or more counts support this clonotype. TCRdb reanalysed the 5' RACE reads using MiXCR and keeps one entry per CDR3 protein. The sample contains 38,000 or so distinct CDR3 sequences, around 4.5% of which appear only once. V dropped 0 bases and J dropped 2 bases, with 12 bases sitting between them. This CDR3 spans 16 amino acids. The germline gives CDR1 LNHNV, CDR2 YYDKDF (reference sequence). The clonotype originates from a human donor in good health. The chain employs TRBV15 and TRBJ2-3; D could derive from TRBD1 or TRBD2 (5 bases each). In DNA form, the CDR3 reads TGTGCCACCAGCAGAGATCAGCAGGGAGCCACAGATACGCAGTATTTT. This encodes CATSRDQQGATDTQYF.